These 27 T cell receptor beta chains were all obtained from the same sample, sequenced in a study of T-cell memory formation after mild COVID-19. TCRdb reanalysed the 5' RACE reads using MiXCR and keeps one entry per CDR3 protein. The sample contains some 65,000 distinct CDR3 sequences, around 17% of which appear only once. Input material: PBMCs or a T cell subset sorted from them (not recorded which). The source of these receptors is an adult woman who had mild COVID-19 (a few samples of this study predate the infection). Cell type and time point are not known.

The CDR3 sequence is CASSLARDRVDRSSSYNEQFF. CDR3 DNA: TGTGCCAGCAGCTTAGCAAGGGACAGGGTGGACCGCTCTAGCTCCTACAATGAGCAGTTCTTC. The chain employs TRBV7-8 and TRBJ2-1; 9 bases map to TRBD1. Trimming cost V 0 bases and J 0 bases; bases outside gene matches: 15. Germline CDR1 is SGHVS and CDR2 is FQNEAQ. The CDR3 extends over 21 amino acids.

The chain employs TRBV7-8 and TRBJ2-1; D perhaps matches TRBD2 (6 bases). V shed 7 bases and J shed 5 bases, with 36 bases lying between them. The CDR3 extends over 21 amino acids. Germline loops: CDR1 SGHVS, CDR2 FQNEAQ. In DNA, the CDR3 is TGTGCCAGCATCCTTAGCGGAACCCCTACAATGAGCAGTTCTCCTCACAATGAGCAGTTCTTC. It encodes CASILSGTPTMSSSPHNEQFF.

This clonotype was seen only a few times. The chain is built from TRBV4-1 and TRBJ2-2; D is undetermined. CDR1 and CDR2 from the germline V gene are MGHRA and YSYEKL. V was cut by 1 base and J by 7 bases, with 7 bases left in between. The CDR3 has 13 residues. CDR3 protein: CASSQVYDGELFF. The CDR3 DNA reads TGCGCCAGCAGCCAAGTGTATGACGGGGAGCTGTTTTTT.

This clonotype has more than one count but fewer than ten. J is TRBJ2-1 and V is TRBV4-1, with D unclear. CDR3 length: 15 amino acids. CDR1 and CDR2 (germline): MGHRA, YSYEKL. Trimming took off 0 bases at V and 0 bases at J, with 6 bases between the two ends. CDR3 nucleotides: TGCGCCAGCAGCCAAGATTGGGACTCCTACAATGAGCAGTTCTTC. It specifies CASSQDWDSYNEQFF.

The chain is built from TRBV12-3 or TRBV12-4 and TRBJ2-1, with a tentative D call TRBD1 (5 bases). The V end was cut by 4 bases, the J end by 4 bases, with 14 bases between. The CDR3 runs 15 residues. The CDR3 reads CASSSDPPGYNEQFF. DNA for the CDR3: TGTGCCAGCAGTTCGGACCCCCCAGGGTACAATGAGCAGTTCTTC.

The rearrangement joins TRBV7-9 to TRBJ2-1, with 8 bases lining up with TRBD2. CDR1 SEHNR and CDR2 FQNEAQ come from the germline V gene (reference sequence). The J segment lost 8 bases and the V segment lost 1 base, leaving 7 bases of the junction unmatched. The CDR3 totals 15 residues. The CDR3 sequence: CASSLGVAGSDEQFF. The CDR3 DNA reads as TGTGCCAGCAGCTTAGGGGTAGCGGGATCGGATGAGCAGTTCTTC.

This clonotype appeared a few times. The chain recombines TRBV27 with TRBJ2-7; D is uncertain. Germline-derived CDR1 and CDR2 are MNHEY and SMNVEV (reference sequence). V gave up 0 bases and J gave up 4 bases, with 16 bases separating them. There are 16 residues in the CDR3. The CDR3 coding sequence is TGTGCCAGCAGTTTATCGCTCGACTTATCTGTATACGAGCAGTACTTC. Translation gives CASSLSLDLSVYEQYF.

The CDR3 region has the DNA TGTGCCAGCAGCTTAGCCCTGATTGGTGGCTACACCTTC. As protein: CASSLALIGGYTF. The chain recombines TRBV7-2 with TRBJ1-2; D not resolved. This CDR3 comprises 13 residues. CDR1 and CDR2 (germline): SGHTA, FQGNSA. Between the trimmed V and J ends, which lost 0 bases and 7 bases, there was a span of 9 bases.

V gene TRBV19 combines with J gene TRBJ2-2, with a weak D call TRBD2 (7 bases). This CDR3 spans 14 amino acids. With 9 bases removed from V and 3 bases from J, the gap between germline ends came to 14 bases. Germline loops: CDR1 LNHDA, CDR2 SQIVND (reference sequence). The CDR3 coding sequence is TGTGCCAGCCAGGCGGGGGCGCACACCGGGGAGCTGTTTTTT. This codes for CASQAGAHTGELFF.

The V gene is TRBV7-8, the J gene TRBJ2-5, with 13 bases identical to TRBD2. Germline CDR1 reads SGHVS; CDR2 reads FQNEAQ. This CDR3 spans 15 amino acids. V was clipped by 5 bases and J by 7 bases; unmatched bases: 7. CDR3 residues: CASSELAGGRGTQYF. The CDR3 DNA sequence: TGTGCCAGCAGCGAACTAGCGGGGGGGCGTGGGACCCAGTACTTC.

This chain connects TRBV5-8 to TRBJ2-7; D gene uncertain. The germline CDR1 and CDR2 sequences are SGHTS and YDEGEE. V was clipped by 6 bases and J by 4 bases, with 17 bases between them. CDR3 length: 14 residues. In nucleotides, the CDR3 is TGTGCCAGCACTGCGCCCGGGTTAAATTACGAGCAGTACTTC. Translated: CASTAPGLNYEQYF.

A note on this clonotype: The junction shows a germline mismatch at one end, possibly a read error. The chain links TRBV19 to TRBJ1-1; D is perhaps TRBD1 (5 bases). The CDR3 covers 14 residues. Germline lookup yields CDR1 LNHDA and CDR2 SQIVND (reference sequence). The CDR3 loop reads CAISILGTATEAFF. CDR3 bases: TGTGCCATTAGTATACTCGGGACGGCCACTGAAGCTTTCTTT.

The chain joins TRBV20-1 to TRBJ2-6; perhaps D is TRBD1 or TRBD2 (5 bases each). The CDR3 consists of 19 residues. The V and J ends lost 3 bases and 0 bases respectively, with 21 bases between them. Germline lookup yields CDR1 DFQATT and CDR2 SNEGSKA (reference sequence). CDR3 protein: CSASREVMGEHSGANVLTF. The CDR3 DNA reads TGCAGTGCTAGTCGGGAAGTGATGGGGGAACACTCTGGGGCCAACGTCCTGACTTTC.

The chain employs TRBV4-1 and TRBJ1-5, with D hard to call. CDR3 size: 20 residues. The V end lost 0 bases, the J end lost 2 bases, and 23 bases lay between the germline ends. Germline-derived CDR1 and CDR2 are MGHRA and YSYEKL. This chain's CDR3 is CASSQDNLLLRGEGNQPQHF. The CDR3, as DNA: TGCGCCAGCAGCCAAGATAATCTCTTGCTCCGGGGAGAGGGCAATCAGCCCCAGCATTTT.

This clonotype occurred a few times. The chain employs TRBV12-3 or TRBV12-4 and TRBJ1-2; D is uncertain. Between the trimmed V and J ends, which lost 1 base and 4 bases, there was a span of 13 bases. The CDR3 is made up of 15 amino acids. CDR3 nucleotide sequence: TGTGCCAGCAGTTTAGGGGCCGTACTTTTCTATGGCTACACCTTC. Protein product: CASSLGAVLFYGYTF.

The genes are TRBV7-8 and TRBJ2-5, with 9 positions matching TRBD2. The germline V gene encodes CDR1 SGHVS and CDR2 FQNEAQ. The CDR3 runs to 17 residues. Trimming at V came to 0 bases and at J to 0 bases, leaving 5 bases not matched to a gene. The CDR3 coding sequence is TGTGCCAGCAGCTTAGCGGCGGGGGGGCCGTACCAAGAGACCCAGTACTTC. Its translation: CASSLAAGGPYQETQYF.

This clonotype has a handful of counts. The gene calls are TRBV29-1 and TRBJ2-1; possible D gene TRBD2, 6 bases. The germline V gene has CDR1 SQVTM and CDR2 ANQGSEA. The CDR3 has 13 amino acids. The V and J ends lost 7 bases and 3 bases respectively, with 13 bases between them. The CDR3 protein is CSAPGLSYNEQFF. The CDR3 bases are TGCAGCGCCCCGGGACTCAGCTACAATGAGCAGTTCTTC.

This clonotype has a handful of counts. The V and J genes are TRBV7-9 and TRBJ2-7, with 7 nucleotides matching TRBD2. The CDR3 covers 14 residues. Per the germline V gene, CDR1 is SEHNR and CDR2 is FQNEAQ (reference sequence). V trimming: 4 bases; J trimming: 1 base; junction bases outside the gene matches: 4. The CDR3 here is CASSSSGTSYEQYF. Here the CDR3 DNA reads TGTGCCAGCAGCTCCAGCGGGACTTCCTACGAGCAGTACTTC.

For this clonotype: At one end, the junction sequence differs from germline, possibly due to a read error. The chain employs TRBV7-7 and TRBJ2-2; 10 nucleotides agree with TRBD2. The germline V gene encodes CDR1 SSHAT and CDR2 FNYEAQ (reference sequence). The CDR3 sequence is 17 residues long. In nucleotides, the CDR3 is TGTGCTAGCAGCCTCAGGAGCGGGAGGGGGGACACCGGGGAGCTGTTTTTT. Protein: CASSLRSGRGDTGELFF.

The chain joins TRBV29-1 to TRBJ2-1, with 8 bases that match TRBD1. Germline V lookup: CDR1 SQVTM, CDR2 ANQGSEA. V shed 4 bases and J 0 bases; nucleotides not matched to a gene: 5. The CDR3 length is 15 residues. CDR3 sequence: CSVVGTGSSYNEQFF. The CDR3 nucleotides are TGCAGCGTTGTAGGGACAGGTAGCTCCTACAATGAGCAGTTCTTC.

The chain couples TRBV7-9 to TRBJ2-7; 11 positions agree with TRBD2. This CDR3 is 15 amino acids long. Germline V lookup: CDR1 SEHNR, CDR2 FQNEAQ (reference sequence). Unmatched junction bases numbered 5, after V lost 4 bases and J lost 3 bases. The CDR3 sequence: CASSSRLAGFYEQYF. CDR3 coding DNA: TGTGCCAGCAGCTCCCGACTAGCGGGGTTCTACGAGCAGTACTTC. The variable domain in full, completed from reference TRBV7-9 and TRBJ2-7, reads DTGVSQNPRHKITKRGQNVTFRCDPISEHNRLYWYRQTLGQGPEFLTYFQNEAQLEKSRLLSDRFSAERPKGSFSTLEIQRTEQGDSAMYLCASSSRLAGFYEQYFGPGTRLTVT.

The gene calls are TRBV28 and TRBJ2-3; D not certain. Germline V gene data show CDR1 as MDHEN and CDR2 as SYDVKM. The CDR3 sequence is 13 residues long. V was shortened by 4 bases and J by 1 base, with 6 bases between the two germline ends. The CDR3 reads CASSYRGTDTQYF. The CDR3 DNA sequence: TGTGCCAGCAGTTATCGGGGCACAGATACGCAGTATTTT.

Details on this clonotype: One end of the junction does not line up with germline, which may come from a read error. The CDR3 bases are TGTGCCAGCAGTCCGACTAGCGGGCACCAAGAGAACCAGTACTTC. It yields the protein CASSPTSGHQENQYF. This chain connects TRBV6-2 or TRBV6-3 to TRBJ2-5, with 10 bases identical to TRBD2. Germline CDR1 is MNHEY and CDR2 is SVGEGT. CDR3 length equals 15 residues.

V and J are TRBV7-8 and TRBJ2-7; D might be TRBD2 (5 bases). There are 18 residues in the CDR3. Trimming removed 5 bases from V and 5 bases from J, with 28 bases in between. The germline gives CDR1 SGHVS, CDR2 FQNEAQ. The CDR3 is CASSPVFEWVAVGDEQYF. The CDR3 DNA reads TGTGCCAGCAGCCCCGTTTTTGAATGGGTGGCGGTCGGGGACGAGCAGTACTTC.

The chain carries TRBV29-1 and TRBJ2-5; TRBD1 aligns across 10 bases. The germline gives CDR1 SQVTM, CDR2 ANQGSEA. This CDR3 is 19 amino acids long. V lost 6 bases and J lost 3; bases outside the gene matches: 22. The CDR3 DNA reads as TGCAGCGTGGACCTTCGTCGCGGGACAGGGGATAAGTTGGAAGAGACCCAGTACTTC. This sequence encodes CSVDLRRGTGDKLEETQYF.

The chain uses TRBV3-1 and TRBJ2-5; D possibly matches TRBD1 or TRBD2 (5 bases each). Trimming pared 4 bases from V and 7 bases from J, leaving 19 bases between. Per germline, CDR1 LGHDT and CDR2 YNNKEL (reference sequence). The CDR3 totals 15 residues. The CDR3 region is CASSLGAAQGRTQYF. As DNA, the CDR3 is TGTGCCAGCAGCCTCGGAGCGGCGCAGGGACGGACCCAGTACTTC.

This CDR3 is CASSFGGEETQYF. As DNA, the CDR3 is TGTGCCAGCAGCTTCGGCGGAGAAGAGACCCAGTACTTC. The chain has TRBV11-2 and TRBJ2-5; no clear D gene. Trimming took 3 bases from V and 3 from J, leaving 8 bases between them. Germline loops: CDR1 SGHAT, CDR2 FQNNGV. The CDR3 extends over 13 amino acids.